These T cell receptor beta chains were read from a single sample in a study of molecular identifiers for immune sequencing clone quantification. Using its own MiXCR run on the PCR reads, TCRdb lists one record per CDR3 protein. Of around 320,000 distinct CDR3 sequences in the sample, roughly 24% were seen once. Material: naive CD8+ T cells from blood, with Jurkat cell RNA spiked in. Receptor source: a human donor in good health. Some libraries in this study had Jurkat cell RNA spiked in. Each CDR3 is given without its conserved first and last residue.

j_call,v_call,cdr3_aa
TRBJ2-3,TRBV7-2,ASSLVGQGYTDTQY
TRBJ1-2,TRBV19,ASSITPDRSRGYT
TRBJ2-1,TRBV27,ASAGLANHNEQF
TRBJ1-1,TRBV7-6,DSSLEPGGSTEAF
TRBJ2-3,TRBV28,ASRIHIPSTDTQY
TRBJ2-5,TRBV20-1,SASSRDGIQETQY
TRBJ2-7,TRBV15,ATSRRTSGTRGGSYEQY
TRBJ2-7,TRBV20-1,SARAGGALHEQY
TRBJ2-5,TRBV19,ASSIGGLNQETQY
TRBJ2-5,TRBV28,ASSIPERVGVETQY
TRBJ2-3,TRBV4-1,ASRQQGNTDTQY
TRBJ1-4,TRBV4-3,ASSRGTPTNEKLF
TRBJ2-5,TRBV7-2,ASSVLPGLAGIETQY
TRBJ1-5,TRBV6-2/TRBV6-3,ASSYGAGGSGNQPQH
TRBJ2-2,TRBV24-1,ATRQNTGELF
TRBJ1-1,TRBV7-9,ASSSIRQGDTEAF
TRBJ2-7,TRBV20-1,SARAQEGGFYEQY
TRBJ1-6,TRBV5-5,ASSEYGTATSYNSPLH